This T cell receptor (beta chain) appears in the sequencing data of a study of response to subunit inactivated influenza vaccine. Study-wide findings and caveats: Authors suggested few new T cells are recruited by each seasonal influenza vaccination.

MiXCR, applied by TCRdb to the RT-PCR reads, yields one record per CDR3 protein. The sample contains more than 400,000 distinct CDR3 sequences, approximately 11% of which appear only once. V lost 2 bases and J lost 1; bases outside the gene matches: 1. The CDR3 loop spans 14 amino acids. Germline CDR1 reads MNHEY; CDR2 reads SMNVEV (reference sequence). The table lists this clonotype with many counts. Its specificity is unknown. The sequence was collected from a man between 50 and 59 years old who received an inactivated influenza vaccine. The material was PBMCs from blood, obtained roughly 46 days after vaccination. The gene calls are TRBV27 and TRBJ2-5; 7 nucleotides line up with TRBD1. The CDR3 bases are TGTGCCAGCAGTTTAAGGGACAGCCAAGAGACCCAGTACTTC. As protein: CASSLRDSQETQYF.